This passage covers 5 T cell receptor beta chains from one sample sequenced in a study of molecular identifiers for immune sequencing clone quantification. TCRdb fed the PCR reads into MiXCR, producing one record per CDR3 protein. The profile shows some 320,000 distinct CDR3 sequences, about a fifth of them singletons. The sequenced sample was naive CD8+ T cells from blood, with Jurkat cell RNA spiked in. The subset is: FACS-sorted CD8+CD4-CCR7+CD45RA+ naive T cells. These receptors all stem from a human donor in good health. Some libraries in this study had Jurkat cell RNA spiked in.

Concerning this clonotype itself: This may be a read error: a much more frequent sequence differs by one nucleotide. The V and J genes are TRBV2 and TRBJ2-1; either TRBD1 or TRBD2 may supply D (6 bases each). The CDR3 extends over 15 amino acids. Germline CDR1 is SNHLY and CDR2 is FYNNEI. Here the CDR3 reads CASCPGASLNNGQFF. In DNA form, the CDR3 reads TGTGCCAGTTGTCCGGGGGCGAGTTTGAACAATGGGCAGTTCTTC. Using reference TRBV2 and TRBJ2-1 for the parts outside the CDR3, the full variable domain is EPEVTQTPSHQVTQMGQEVILRCVPISNHLYFYWYRQILGQKVEFLVSFYNNEISEKSEIFDDQFSVERPDGSNFTLKIRSTKLEDSAMYFCASCPGASLNNGQFFGPGTRLTVL.

This clonotype has at least ten counts. The CDR3 loop is CASSSRDTEAFF. The CDR3, as DNA: TGTGCCAGCAGCTCTAGGGACACTGAAGCTTTCTTT. This chain uses TRBV12-3 or TRBV12-4 with TRBJ1-1; no clear D. This CDR3 spans 12 amino acids. The germline V and J ends were trimmed by 6 bases and 3 bases, with 8 bases remaining between them.

This clonotype was counted ten times or more. CDR3: CASSPLQRRVNTEAFF. The CDR3 nucleotides are TGTGCCAGCAGTCCCCTCCAGAGGAGGGTGAACACTGAAGCTTTCTTT. V is TRBV6-2 or TRBV6-3 and J is TRBJ1-1, with D hard to call. V dropped 5 bases and J dropped 0 bases, with 16 bases sitting between them. Germline V gene data show CDR1 as MNHEY and CDR2 as SVGEGT. The length of the CDR3 is 16 residues.

Of note for this clonotype: One base away lies a much larger clone, so this may be a sequencing read error. V is TRBV27 and J is TRBJ2-7; D is unclear. V dropped 2 bases and J dropped 3 bases, with 14 bases sitting between them. From germline, CDR1 is MNHEY and CDR2 SMNVEV (reference sequence). The CDR3 spans 15 residues. DNA of the CDR3: TGTGCCAGCAGTTTAGTGGGAATCGGCTTCTACGAGCAGTACTTC. It is translated as CASSLVGIGFYEQYF.

This clonotype appeared many times. The chain combines TRBV7-6 with TRBJ2-3; D is possibly TRBD2 (7 bases). Germline-derived CDR1 and CDR2 are SGHVS and FNYEAQ. This CDR3 contains 16 residues. Between the trimmed V and J ends, which lost 5 bases and 2 bases, there was a span of 17 bases. CDR3 in DNA: TGTGCCAGCAGCCAAGGAGGGGGGGGGGTCACAGATACGCAGTATTTT. It encodes CASSQGGGGVTDTQYF.